This TCR beta chain was obtained from a study of blood T cell repertoires in COVID-19. Overall study context: PBMCs, B-cell-depleted T cells, or T cells provided the cDNA or gDNA that made up the material.

Methods used by the authors: Reference gene primer amplification gave nucleated cell count estimates. TCRdb's table, derived via immunoSEQ multiplex PCR, lists solely in-frame clones and lacks some. Clonal size and the V and J genes are those of that table, whereas D and trimming came from the DNA. Of about 250,000 clones in the sample, about nine tenths were seen once. J gave up 1 base and V 7 bases, and 6 bases lay outside the gene matches. CDR3 length equals 14 residues. The germline CDR1 and CDR2 sequences are LNHDA and SQIVND (reference sequence). Residents of about two dozen US areas, aged roughly 18 to 90 years, made up the participants. Each participant's cohort was designated according to participant-reported clinical history.

This clonotype was sampled from a woman aged 30 to 39 with acute COVID-19. Sample: PBMCs or T cells enriched from blood (not recorded which). The chain carries TRBV19 and TRBJ2-7; 8 nucleotides align to TRBD1. The CDR3 region has the DNA TGTGCCAGTACAGCAGGGGGCGATTCCTACGAGCAGTACTTC. As protein: CASTAGGDSYEQYF.